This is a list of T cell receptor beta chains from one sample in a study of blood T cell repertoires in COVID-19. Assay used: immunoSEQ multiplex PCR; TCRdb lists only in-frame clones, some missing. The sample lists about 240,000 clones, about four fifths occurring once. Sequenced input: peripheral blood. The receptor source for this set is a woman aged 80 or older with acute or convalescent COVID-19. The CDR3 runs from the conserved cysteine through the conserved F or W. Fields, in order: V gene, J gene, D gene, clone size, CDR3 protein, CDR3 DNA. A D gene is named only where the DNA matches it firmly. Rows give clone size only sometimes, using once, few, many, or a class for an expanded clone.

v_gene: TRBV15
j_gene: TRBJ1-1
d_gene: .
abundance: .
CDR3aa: CATSRDRSRTEAFF
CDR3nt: TGTGCCACCAGCAGAGATCGTTCGAGGACTGAAGCTTTCTTT

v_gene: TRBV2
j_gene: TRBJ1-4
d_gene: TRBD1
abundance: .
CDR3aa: CASRDLTGRNEKLFF
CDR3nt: TGTGCCAGCAGGGACCTGACAGGGAGGAATGAAAAACTGTTTTTT

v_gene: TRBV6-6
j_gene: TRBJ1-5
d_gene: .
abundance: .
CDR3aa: CASSRGGGGNQPQHF
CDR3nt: TGTGCCAGCAGCCGTGGTGGAGGGGGCAATCAGCCCCAGCATTTT

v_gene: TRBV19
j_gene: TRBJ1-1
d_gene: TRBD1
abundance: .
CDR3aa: CARLRTGRRVEAFF
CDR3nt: TGTGCCAGACTTAGGACAGGGCGGAGGGTTGAAGCTTTCTTT

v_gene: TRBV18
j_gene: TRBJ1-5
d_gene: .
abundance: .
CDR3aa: CASSGAGDQPQHF
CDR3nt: TGTGCCAGCTCGGGAGCGGGGGATCAGCCCCAGCATTTT

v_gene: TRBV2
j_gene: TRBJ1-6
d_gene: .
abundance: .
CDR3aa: CASREAANSPLHF
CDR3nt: TGTGCCAGCCGAGAGGCAGCTAATTCACCCCTCCACTTT

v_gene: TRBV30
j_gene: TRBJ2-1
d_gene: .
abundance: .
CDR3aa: CAWSVQLAGEQFF
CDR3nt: TGTGCCTGGAGTGTACAGCTAGCTGGGGAGCAGTTCTTC

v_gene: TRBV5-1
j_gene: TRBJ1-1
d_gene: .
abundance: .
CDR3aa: CASSPPREGRAFF
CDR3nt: TGCGCCAGCAGCCCCCCTCGAGAGGGTCGCGCTTTCTTT

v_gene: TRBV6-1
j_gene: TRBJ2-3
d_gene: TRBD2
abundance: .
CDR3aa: CASSDRLAGFTQYF
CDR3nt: TGTGCCAGCAGTGACCGACTAGCGGGGTTTACGCAGTATTTT

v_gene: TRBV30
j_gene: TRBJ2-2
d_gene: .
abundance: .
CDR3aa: CAWMRQSGASGELFF
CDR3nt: TGTGCCTGGATGAGGCAGTCTGGGGCCTCCGGGGAGCTGTTTTTT

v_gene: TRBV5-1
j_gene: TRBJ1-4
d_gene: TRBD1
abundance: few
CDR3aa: CASSLLRQGSTNEKLFF
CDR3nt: TGCGCCAGCAGCTTGTTGAGACAGGGATCCACTAATGAAAAACTGTTTTTT

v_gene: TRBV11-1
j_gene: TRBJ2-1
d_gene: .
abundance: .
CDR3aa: CASSTRAAYNEQFF
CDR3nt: TGTGCCAGCAGCACACGAGCGGCCTACAATGAGCAGTTCTTC

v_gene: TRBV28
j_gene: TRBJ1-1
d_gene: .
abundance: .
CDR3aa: CASSLFLGRNTEAFF
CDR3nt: TGTGCCAGCAGTTTATTCCTTGGCAGGAACACTGAAGCTTTCTTT

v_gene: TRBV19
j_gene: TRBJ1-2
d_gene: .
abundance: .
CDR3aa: CATREGGYTF
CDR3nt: TGTGCCACCAGGGAGGGAGGCTACACCTTC

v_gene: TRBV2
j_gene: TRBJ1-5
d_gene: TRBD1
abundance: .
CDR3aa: CASSLDRGGNQPQHF
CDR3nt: TGTGCCAGCAGTTTGGACAGGGGCGGCAATCAGCCCCAGCATTTT

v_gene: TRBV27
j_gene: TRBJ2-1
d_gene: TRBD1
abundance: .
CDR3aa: CASSLYRGSYNEQFF
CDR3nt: TGTGCCAGCAGTTTGTACAGGGGTTCCTACAATGAGCAGTTCTTC

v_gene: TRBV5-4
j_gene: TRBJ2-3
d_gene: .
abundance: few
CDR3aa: CASREDQAAGDTQYF
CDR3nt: TGTGCCAGCAGAGAGGACCAAGCGGCAGGAGATACGCAGTATTTT

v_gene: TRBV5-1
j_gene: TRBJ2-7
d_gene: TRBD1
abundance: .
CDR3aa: CASSLDRGDEQYF
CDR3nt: TGCGCCAGCAGCCTGGACAGGGGAGACGAGCAGTACTTC

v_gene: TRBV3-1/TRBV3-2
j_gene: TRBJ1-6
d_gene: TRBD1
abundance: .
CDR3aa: CASSPGQGANSPLHF
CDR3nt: TGTGCCAGCAGCCCCGGACAGGGGGCAAATTCACCCCTCCACTTT

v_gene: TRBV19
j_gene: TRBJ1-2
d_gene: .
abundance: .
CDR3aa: CAAGPALTWDYGYTF
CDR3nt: TGTGCCGCGGGTCCCGCCCTAACCTGGGACTATGGCTACACCTTC

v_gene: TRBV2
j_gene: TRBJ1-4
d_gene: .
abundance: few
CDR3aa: CASSVQVKSVGKLFF
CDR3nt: TGTGCCAGCAGCGTACAGGTGAAATCGGTTGGAAAACTGTTTTTT

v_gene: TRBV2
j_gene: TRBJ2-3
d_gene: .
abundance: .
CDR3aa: CASTSGGSDTQYF
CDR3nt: TGTGCCAGCACCTCAGGTGGGTCAGATACGCAGTATTTT

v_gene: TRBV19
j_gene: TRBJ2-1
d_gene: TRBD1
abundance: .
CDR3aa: CASSIPGQSEQFF
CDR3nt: TGTGCCAGTAGTATACCGGGACAGAGTGAGCAGTTCTTC

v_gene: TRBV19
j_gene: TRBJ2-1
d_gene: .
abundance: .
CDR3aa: CASRTLEDDEQFF
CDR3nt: TGTGCCAGTAGAACACTAGAGGACGATGAGCAGTTCTTC